This T cell receptor (beta chain) was recorded in a study of T cell repertoires in cytomegalovirus infection. Study at large: CMV infection and matching HLA type were both indicated by public TCR beta signatures. Study results and limitations: Clonotype analysis showed dominance of the ex vivo response by HLA-C-restricted CMV-specific TCR beta clonotypes.

About this clonotype: No antigen is known for it.

The V and J ends lost 4 bases and 8 bases, in that order; junction bases with no gene match: 11. The CDR3 loop spans 16 amino acids. The germline V gene has CDR1 MGHRA and CDR2 YSYEKL. From the reads, TCRdb called clonotypes with MiXCR, one entry per CDR3 protein. The sample has 110,000 or so distinct CDR3 sequences, 30% to 35% seen once. This sequence was found in a human donor in good health (CMV status not recorded). Some clones in this sample may be carry-over from other donors' samples. Sequenced here: CD8+ T cells from cultured PBMCs, sampled from culture after CMV antigen stimulation. The chain carries TRBV4-1 and TRBJ1-4, with 9 bases fitting TRBD1. The CDR3 is CASSRGQGGSWEKLFF. CDR3 coding DNA: TGCGCCAGCAGCCGGGGACAGGGTGGTTCGTGGGAAAAACTGTTTTTT.